A selection of T cell receptor beta chains follows, all from one sample in a study of beta chain features in type 1 diabetes. Here immunoSEQ multiplex PCR was the method, and the copy in TCRdb shows in-frame clones only, minus some. The sample yields 250,000 or so clones, roughly 14% seen once. The sequencing sample was made of naive CD4+ T cells from blood. Receptor source: a young man with type 1 diabetes. Each CDR3 is given with its conserved first and last residue. Each record gives: CDR3 length, J gene, D gene, clone size, V gene, CDR3 DNA, CDR3 protein. The D gene is left open where the match is weak. Clone size, where shown, is once, few, many, or a class for clones that have expanded.

cdr3_length: 16; j_call: TRBJ1-4; d_call: TRBD1; clone_size: .; v_call: TRBV5-4; cdr3_nt: TGTGCCAGCAGCTTGGAGCCAGGGGGCGCGGATGAAAAACTGTTTTTT; cdr3_aa: CASSLEPGGADEKLFF
cdr3_length: 15; j_call: TRBJ2-3; d_call: TRBD2; clone_size: .; v_call: TRBV28; cdr3_nt: TGTGCCAGCAGTTCCCCGGGACTAGCCACAGATACGCAGTATTTT; cdr3_aa: CASSSPGLATDTQYF
cdr3_length: 13; j_call: TRBJ1-5; d_call: .; clone_size: few; v_call: TRBV30; cdr3_nt: TGTGCCTGGAGTGGGGGGGTCGGTCAGCCCCAGCATTTT; cdr3_aa: CAWSGGVGQPQHF
cdr3_length: 14; j_call: TRBJ2-7; d_call: TRBD1; clone_size: few; v_call: TRBV5-4; cdr3_nt: TGTGCCAGCAGCACCCGACAGGGAAGTTACGAGCAGTACTTC; cdr3_aa: CASSTRQGSYEQYF
cdr3_length: 17; j_call: TRBJ2-5; d_call: TRBD2; clone_size: .; v_call: TRBV7-9; cdr3_nt: TGTGCCAGCAGCTCGGGACTAGCGGGGGGCACCCAAGAGACCCAGTACTTC; cdr3_aa: CASSSGLAGGTQETQYF
cdr3_length: 15; j_call: TRBJ2-5; d_call: .; clone_size: few; v_call: TRBV7-9; cdr3_nt: TGTGCCAGCAGCTTAGGCCGGACAGTCCAAGAGACCCAGTACTTC; cdr3_aa: CASSLGRTVQETQYF
cdr3_length: 14; j_call: TRBJ2-5; d_call: TRBD1; clone_size: .; v_call: TRBV7-6; cdr3_nt: TGTGCCAGCAGCTTACCAGGGGGCTTTGAGACCCAGTACTTC; cdr3_aa: CASSLPGGFETQYF
cdr3_length: 14; j_call: TRBJ1-2; d_call: .; clone_size: .; v_call: TRBV27; cdr3_nt: TGTGCCAGCAGTTTTGGGCAGGGGTTGAGTGGCTACACCTTC; cdr3_aa: CASSFGQGLSGYTF
cdr3_length: 15; j_call: TRBJ2-5; d_call: TRBD2; clone_size: few; v_call: TRBV4-1; cdr3_nt: TGCGCCAGCAGCCATGTGAGCGGGAGGCCAGAGACCCAGTACTTC; cdr3_aa: CASSHVSGRPETQYF
cdr3_length: 16; j_call: TRBJ2-5; d_call: TRBD1; clone_size: few; v_call: TRBV18; cdr3_nt: TGTGCCAGCTCACCAGTGGGCCGGACAGGGCAAGAGACCCAGTACTTC; cdr3_aa: CASSPVGRTGQETQYF